These 17 T cell receptor beta chains were sequenced from one sample in a study of CD8 T cells in Susac syndrome (dated by TCRdb to 2018 to 2020). Libraries were made using the immunoSEQ multiplex PCR assay. RNA was extracted using the RNeasy kit, and about 0.45 to 1 ug of the RNA was reverse transcribed with random hexamers. TCRdb reanalyzed the raw reads on its own, using fastp at Q25 for trimming and MiXCR for clone calling, and kept in-frame beta chains. Duplicate CDR3 protein sequences are folded into a single record with the most common DNA and genes. The sample table holds about 120,000 distinct CDR3 sequences, of which 92% were seen once. Roughly 0.12% of the sample is held by the ten biggest clonotypes. Source material: CD8+ T cells from PBMCs. The source of these receptors is a human donor in good health.

This chain links TRBV7-8 with TRBJ2-1, with TRBD1 as a possible D gene (5 bases). V gave up 5 bases and J gave up 0 bases, with 11 bases separating them. Germline V gene sequence: CDR1 SGHVS, CDR2 FQNEAQ. The CDR3 has 15 residues. CDR3 loop: CASSVGASSYNEQFF. CDR3 bases: TGTGCCAGCAGCGTAGGGGCTAGCTCCTACAATGAGCAGTTCTTC.

The CDR3, as DNA: TGTGCCAGCAGTTACGGTGAAGGCGGTTGGGCGGGCAATGAGCAGTTCTTC. Its protein is CASSYGEGGWAGNEQFF. The chain uses TRBV6-2 or TRBV6-3 and TRBJ2-1; possible D gene TRBD2, 5 bases. CDR3 length: 17 amino acids. Deletions cut 2 bases from V and 6 bases from J, with 20 bases between. CDR1 MNHEY and CDR2 SVGEGT come from the germline V gene.

The CDR3 spells CASSLEAGDLEQYF. The DNA of the CDR3 is TGTGCCAGCAGCTTAGAGGCGGGGGACCTCGAGCAGTACTTC. This sequence joins TRBV11-2 and TRBJ2-7; 7 nucleotides line up with TRBD2. The germline CDR1 and CDR2 sequences are SGHAT and FQNNGV. V dropped 0 bases and J dropped 6; count of bases not matched to a gene: 5. This CDR3 region has 14 residues.

The chain is built from TRBV29-1 and TRBJ1-2, with D unresolved. CDR3 length equals 13 residues. V was shortened by 6 bases and J by 7 bases, with 18 bases between the two germline ends. Looked up from germline, CDR1 is SQVTM and CDR2 is ANQGSEA. CDR3 DNA sequence: TGCAGCGTCCCGACCGGAATTTACCCTGGCTACACCTTC. Its translation: CSVPTGIYPGYTF.

The CDR3 bases are TGTGCCAGTACCAGGGGCAGGGGTCCTGCCCCCACGGATACGCAGTATTTT. Translating gives CASTRGRGPAPTDTQYF. The chain has TRBV19 and TRBJ2-3; possibly TRBD1 for D (6 bases). The CDR3 sequence is 17 residues long. Trimming removed 7 bases at V and 6 bases at J, with 26 bases between. Germline loops: CDR1 LNHDA, CDR2 SQIVND (reference sequence).

The genes are TRBV7-6 and TRBJ2-7; D is possibly TRBD1 (6 bases). Deletions cut 1 base from V and 4 bases from J, with 11 bases between. The germline V gene encodes CDR1 SGHVS and CDR2 FNYEAQ. This CDR3 spans 14 amino acids. Written as DNA, the CDR3 is TGTGCCAGCAGCTTAGATAACAGGGAATACGAGCAGTACTTC. This gives the protein CASSLDNREYEQYF.

This chain joins TRBV2 and TRBJ2-4; D gene uncertain. This CDR3 is built from 12 residues. V was shortened by 0 bases and J by 4 bases, with 1 base between the two germline ends. Germline CDR1 SNHLY, CDR2 FYNNEI. For the CDR3, the DNA is TGTGCCAGCAGTGAAGCGAAAAACATTCAGTACTTC. This sequence encodes CASSEAKNIQYF.

Only a few counts were recorded for this clonotype. The genes are TRBV5-6 and TRBJ2-7; D is perhaps TRBD2 (6 bases). The germline V gene has CDR1 SGHDT and CDR2 YYEEEE. With 2 bases removed from V and 3 bases from J, the gap between germline ends came to 9 bases. The CDR3 sequence is 13 residues long. The CDR3 coding sequence is TGTGCCAGCAGCTTCGGGGGAAGCTACGAGCAGTACTTC. This gives the protein CASSFGGSYEQYF.

A single count supports this clonotype. The chain uses TRBV9 and TRBJ1-4; the D is unclear. V was cut by 2 bases and J by 0 bases, with 11 bases left in between. The CDR3 sequence is 16 residues long. Germline lookup yields CDR1 SGDLS and CDR2 YYNGEE. Written as DNA, the CDR3 is TGTGCCAGCAGCGTTGCCGCAGGAGCAACTAATGAAAAACTGTTTTTT. The encoded protein is CASSVAAGATNEKLFF.

The chain couples TRBV18 to TRBJ2-7; the D gene is possibly TRBD1 (6 bases). Germline CDR1 KGHSH, CDR2 LQKENI. This CDR3 is built from 15 residues. V lost 8 bases, J lost 0 bases, and 17 bases lay in between. In DNA form, the CDR3 reads TGTGCCAGCCACGGCCGGGACATAGGCTCCTACGAGCAGTACTTC. This gives the protein CASHGRDIGSYEQYF.

The V call is TRBV28, the J call TRBJ2-1; D is perhaps TRBD1 (6 bases). Trimming removed 4 bases from V and 7 bases from J, with 8 bases in between. Germline CDR1 and CDR2: MDHEN and SYDVKM. The CDR3 is 12 amino acids. CDR3 bases: TGTGCCAGCAGTTACCAGGGGAATGAGCAGTTCTTC. This gives the protein CASSYQGNEQFF.

The V call is TRBV20-1, the J call TRBJ1-5; the D is unclear. V was cut by 1 base and J by 6 bases, with 4 bases left in between. The CDR3 runs to 11 residues. Germline V gene data show CDR1 as DFQATT and CDR2 as SNEGSKA (reference sequence). The CDR3 is CSARVGQPQHF. DNA for the CDR3: TGCAGTGCTAGAGTGGGTCAGCCCCAGCATTTT.

The chain carries TRBV7-6 and TRBJ2-1, with 7 bases aligning to TRBD2. From germline, CDR1 is SGHVS and CDR2 FNYEAQ. The CDR3 is 14 amino acids. J lost 8 bases, V lost 5 bases, and 9 bases had no gene match. The CDR3 spells CASSPGAGDDEQFF. CDR3 sequence (DNA): TGTGCCAGCAGCCCAGGCGCGGGAGATGATGAGCAGTTCTTC. The full variable domain, its missing parts supplied by reference TRBV7-6 and TRBJ2-1, is GAGVSQSPRYKVTKRGQDVALRCDPISGHVSLYWYRQALGQGPEFLTYFNYEAQQDKSGLPNDRFSAERPEGSISTLTIQRTEQRDSAMYRCASSPGAGDDEQFFGPGTRLTVL.

This clonotype was seen a handful of times. CDR3 nucleotides: TGTGCCAGCAGTCGCCGGACTAGCGATCTCGAGCAGTACTTC. Translated: CASSRRTSDLEQYF. This chain connects TRBV3-1 to TRBJ2-7, with TRBD2 matching 9 bases. This CDR3 comprises 14 residues. Looked up from germline, CDR1 is LGHDT and CDR2 is YNNKEL (reference sequence). J gave up 6 bases and V 6 bases, and 9 bases lay outside the gene matches.

The chain links TRBV6-5 to TRBJ1-1, with D possibly being TRBD1 (5 bases). There are 15 residues in the CDR3. The ends were cut back, 2 bases at V and 3 bases at J, with 13 bases in the middle. From germline, CDR1 is MNHEY and CDR2 SVGAGI. The CDR3 sequence: CASSYALTVDTEAFF. The CDR3, as DNA: TGTGCCAGCAGTTACGCCTTGACAGTGGACACTGAAGCTTTCTTT.

V gene TRBV7-8 combines with J gene TRBJ2-1, with 11 positions matching TRBD1. V was pared by 5 bases and J by 6 bases, with 6 bases of the junction left unmatched. This CDR3 contains 15 residues. Germline lookup yields CDR1 SGHVS and CDR2 FQNEAQ. CDR3 nucleotides: TGTGCCAGCAGCCAACCGGGACAGGGGGGCAATGAGCAGTTCTTC. Translating gives CASSQPGQGGNEQFF.

The chain joins TRBV5-6 to TRBJ2-1; 8 bases line up with TRBD2. V gave up 3 bases and J gave up 6 bases; unmatched junction bases: 2. This CDR3 comprises 13 residues. Per the germline V gene, CDR1 is SGHDT and CDR2 is YYEEEE. The CDR3, as DNA: TGTGCCAGCAGCTCTGGGACTAGCAATGAGCAGTTCTTC. This translates into CASSSGTSNEQFF.